The 17 T cell receptor beta chains reported below all come from one sample, sequenced in a study of blood T cell repertoires in COVID-19 (dated by TCRdb to about 2020). The library was made by the immunoSEQ multiplex PCR assay. Imported from immuneACCESS, the table was reduced by TCRdb to in-frame sequences with V and J called. These copies leave out some clones; in studies compared against another copy, an unresolved V gene accounts for under half, and the cause of the remainder is not known. For this sample the table gives roughly 150,000 clones, of which about nine tenths were detected only once. The top ten hold roughly 9.6% of the sample. The sequencing input was peripheral blood. Receptor source: a woman older than 75 with acute or convalescent COVID-19.

The chain carries TRBV5-1 and TRBJ2-3; the match to TRBD2 covers 7 bases. V dropped 4 bases and J dropped 0; count of bases not matched to a gene: 5. This CDR3 region has 15 residues. CDR1 is SGHRS and CDR2 is YFSETQ in the germline V gene. In DNA form, the CDR3 reads TGCGCCAGCAGCGGAGCGGGGACTAGCACAGATACGCAGTATTTT. It encodes CASSGAGTSTDTQYF.

The V gene is TRBV6-2 or TRBV6-3, the J gene TRBJ2-2, with D perhaps TRBD1 (6 bases). The germline V and J ends were trimmed by 6 bases and 7 bases, with 12 bases remaining between them. The CDR3 extends over 13 amino acids. Germline loops: CDR1 MNHEY, CDR2 SVGEGT. The CDR3 DNA follows: TGTGCCAGCAGCTCTAGACAGGACGGGGAGCTGTTTTTT. It encodes CASSSRQDGELFF.

In its sample, this clone was seen once. The J gene is TRBJ1-1, the V gene TRBV7-2; D not certain. The V end lost 4 bases, the J end lost 5 bases, and 11 bases lay between the germline ends. This CDR3 contains 13 residues. Germline V CDR1 and CDR2: SGHTA, FQGNSA. This CDR3 reads CASSSSWSTEAFF. The DNA of the CDR3 is TGTGCCAGCAGCTCTAGTTGGTCGACTGAAGCTTTCTTT.

CDR3 protein: CASRPTSGGDSYNEQFF. Here the CDR3 DNA reads TGTGCCAGTAGACCTACTAGCGGGGGTGACTCCTACAATGAGCAGTTCTTC. The chain employs TRBV19 and TRBJ2-1; 11 nucleotides align to TRBD2. The junction had 7 bases not matched to a gene; V was cut back by 6 bases and J by 0 bases. The V gene's germline CDR1 is LNHDA and CDR2 SQIVND (reference sequence). The CDR3 has 17 amino acids.

The rearrangement links TRBV9 to TRBJ2-5; 8 bases map to TRBD1. CDR3 length: 14 residues. Per the germline V gene, CDR1 is SGDLS and CDR2 is YYNGEE. The J segment lost 2 bases and the V segment lost 4 bases, leaving 4 bases of the junction unmatched. CDR3 amino acids: CASSTRTGQETQYF. DNA of the CDR3: TGTGCCAGCAGCACCCGGACAGGGCAAGAGACCCAGTACTTC.

The chain is built from TRBV19 and TRBJ2-2; 7 positions agree with TRBD1. Germline-derived CDR1 and CDR2 are LNHDA and SQIVND (reference sequence). This CDR3 region has 16 residues. The ends lost 6 bases at V and 0 bases at J; junction bases unmatched: 7. The CDR3 reads CASRSPGQPNTGELFF. The CDR3 DNA reads TGTGCCAGTAGGTCTCCGGGACAGCCGAACACCGGGGAGCTGTTTTTT.

The chain's CDR3 is CAISGIGGMSSYEQYF. DNA for the CDR3: TGTGCCATCAGTGGGATCGGCGGGATGAGCTCCTACGAGCAGTACTTC. The rearrangement uses TRBV10-3 and TRBJ2-7; a weak D match, TRBD2 (6 bases). V shed 4 bases and J shed 0 bases, with 16 bases lying between them. Germline loops: CDR1 ENHRY, CDR2 SYGVKD. The CDR3 has 16 residues.

This chain connects TRBV30 to TRBJ1-5; D is ambiguous. V was pared by 3 bases and J by 3 bases, with 15 bases between. The CDR3 is 15 residues long. Germline CDR1 is GTSNPN and CDR2 is SVGIG (reference sequence). CDR3 protein: CAWSPSDLANQPQHF. In DNA, the CDR3 is TGTGCCTGGAGCCCCTCGGACTTAGCCAATCAGCCCCAGCATTTT.

This chain joins TRBV10-3 and TRBJ1-2, with 11 nucleotides matching TRBD1. The CDR3 spans 15 residues. Germline loops: CDR1 ENHRY, CDR2 SYGVKD. Trimming removed 3 bases from V and 3 bases from J; junction bases left unmatched: 3. This CDR3 is CAISEGQGAYYGYTF. CDR3 coding DNA: TGTGCCATCAGTGAAGGACAGGGGGCCTACTATGGCTACACCTTC.

The chain uses TRBV6-5 and TRBJ2-6; 9 bases line up with TRBD1. This CDR3 comprises 14 residues. J was trimmed by 16 bases and V by 6 bases; bases with no gene match: 13. The germline CDR1 and CDR2 sequences are MNHEY and SVGAGI. The CDR3 DNA is TGTGCCAGCAGCCGTCCCGGGACAGGGTTGGTACTGACTTTC. The encoded protein is CASSRPGTGLVLTF.

CDR3 protein: CASSVVASGGPSTDTQYF. In nucleotides, the CDR3 is TGTGCCAGCAGCGTAGTTGCTAGCGGGGGGCCTAGCACAGATACGCAGTATTTT. The rearrangement joins TRBV9 to TRBJ2-3, with TRBD2 identical over 11 bases. The CDR3 is made up of 18 amino acids. J lost 0 bases, V lost 0 bases, and 6 bases had no gene match. The germline CDR1 and CDR2 sequences are SGDLS and YYNGEE.

The rearrangement links TRBV9 to TRBJ2-3; 8 positions match TRBD2. The CDR3 spans 17 residues. Germline CDR1 SGDLS, CDR2 YYNGEE. Losses at the gene ends were 4 bases for V and 2 bases for J; bases not matched to a gene: 12. Here the CDR3 reads CASSLPGGGTVTDTQYF. For the CDR3, the DNA is TGTGCCAGCAGCCTCCCCGGGGGGGGGACCGTCACAGATACGCAGTATTTT.

J is TRBJ2-1 and V is TRBV30, with TRBD2 matching 7 bases. The V gene end was trimmed by 3 bases and the J gene end by 3 bases; junction bases not matched to a gene: 2. Per germline, CDR1 GTSNPN and CDR2 SVGIG (reference sequence). The CDR3 runs 13 residues. CDR3 amino acids: CAWSGGNYNEQFF. As DNA, the CDR3 is TGTGCCTGGAGCGGGGGGAACTACAATGAGCAGTTCTTC. Drawing the rest from reference TRBV30 and TRBJ2-1, the complete variable domain is SQTIHQWPATLVQPVGSPLSLECTVEGTSNPNLYWYRQAAGRGLQLLFYSVGIGQISSEVPQNLSASRPQDRQFILSSKKLLLSDSGFYLCAWSGGNYNEQFFGPGTRLTVL.

The chain couples TRBV14 to TRBJ2-7; 9 bases match TRBD1. CDR3 length equals 14 residues. J gave up 6 bases and V 4 bases, and 7 bases lay outside the gene matches. Germline loops: CDR1 SGHDN, CDR2 FVKESK. The CDR3 coding sequence is TGTGCCAGCAGCCGGACACAGGGGGCGGCCGAGCAGTACTTC. Residues: CASSRTQGAAEQYF. Complete variable domain (other parts from reference TRBV14 and TRBJ2-7): EAGVTQFPSHSVIEKGQTVTLRCDPISGHDNLYWYRRVMGKEIKFLLHFVKESKQDESGMPNNRFLAERTGGTYSTLKVQPAELEDSGVYFCASSRTQGAAEQYFGPGTRLTVT.

The rearrangement uses TRBV2 and TRBJ1-5; D is unclear. The length of the CDR3 is 14 residues. Trimming pared 3 bases from V and 5 bases from J, leaving 11 bases between. Looked up from germline, CDR1 is SNHLY and CDR2 is FYNNEI. The CDR3 protein is CASSEARRDQPQHF. The CDR3 DNA follows: TGTGCCAGCAGTGAGGCGAGGAGAGATCAGCCCCAGCATTTT.

The rearrangement uses TRBV6-1 and TRBJ2-1; tentatively, D is TRBD2 (5 bases). The CDR3 sequence is 15 residues long. Germline CDR1 and CDR2: MNHNS and SASEGT. Trimming left V 2 bases short and J 4 bases short, with 12 bases between. The DNA for the CDR3 is TGTGCCAGCAGTGAACGGTGGGGAGTTTACAATGAGCAGTTCTTC. Translating gives CASSERWGVYNEQFF.

This chain links TRBV19 with TRBJ1-5; no reliable D call. The V gene's germline CDR1 is LNHDA and CDR2 SQIVND (reference sequence). This CDR3 region has 13 residues. The germline V and J ends were trimmed by 0 bases and 5 bases, with 5 bases remaining between them. The CDR3 nucleotides are TGTGCCAGTAGTATAGACCGGGATCAGCCCCAGCATTTT. Translated, it gives CASSIDRDQPQHF.